This T cell receptor (beta chain) was retrieved from a study of blood T cell repertoires in COVID-19. This table comes from immunoSEQ multiplex PCR, and its TCRdb copy is limited to in-frame clones, with some not included. Of some 460,000 clones in the sample, roughly 87% are singletons; the top ten hold about 0.65%. CDR1 SGHAT and CDR2 FQNNGV come from the germline V gene. The CDR3 is 18 amino acids. The V gene end was trimmed by 5 bases and the J gene end by 8 bases; junction bases not matched to a gene: 15. Only one count was recorded for this clone. The rearrangement joins TRBV11-2 to TRBJ1-6; 10 bases line up with TRBD1. Material for sequencing was PBMCs or T cells enriched from blood (not recorded which). This TCR was recovered from a woman younger than 35 who had recovered from COVID-19. In nucleotides, the CDR3 is TGTGCCAGCAGCCAAAAGGGACAGGGGCTATTGGGGGATTCACCCCTCCACTTT. The encoded protein is CASSQKGQGLLGDSPLHF.